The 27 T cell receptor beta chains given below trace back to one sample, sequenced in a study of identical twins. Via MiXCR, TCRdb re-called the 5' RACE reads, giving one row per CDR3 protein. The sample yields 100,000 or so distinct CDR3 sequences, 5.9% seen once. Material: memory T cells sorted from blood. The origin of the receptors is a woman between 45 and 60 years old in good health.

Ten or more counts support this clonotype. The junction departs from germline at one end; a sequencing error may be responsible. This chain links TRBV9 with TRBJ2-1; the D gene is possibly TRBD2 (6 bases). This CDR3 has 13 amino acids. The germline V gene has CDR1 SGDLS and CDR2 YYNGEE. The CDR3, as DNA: TGTGCCAGCACCCGGGACTCCCACAATGAGCAGTTCTTC. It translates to CASTRDSHNEQFF.

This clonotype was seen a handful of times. CDR3 DNA sequence: TGCAGTGCAACTGGACCCGGGAGCCGGGATACGCAGTATTTT. It is translated as CSATGPGSRDTQYF. V gene TRBV20-1 combines with J gene TRBJ2-3; weak D call: TRBD2 (6 bases). This CDR3 is built from 14 residues. The V gene's germline CDR1 is DFQATT and CDR2 SNEGSKA (reference sequence). Trimming pared 6 bases from V and 6 bases from J, leaving 19 bases between.

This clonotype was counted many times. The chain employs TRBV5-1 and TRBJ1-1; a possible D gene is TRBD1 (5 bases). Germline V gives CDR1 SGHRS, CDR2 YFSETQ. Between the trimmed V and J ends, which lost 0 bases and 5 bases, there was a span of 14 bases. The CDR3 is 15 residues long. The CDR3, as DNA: TGCGCCAGCAGCTTGGAGGCGGGACGGGGTACTGAAGCTTTCTTT. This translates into CASSLEAGRGTEAFF.

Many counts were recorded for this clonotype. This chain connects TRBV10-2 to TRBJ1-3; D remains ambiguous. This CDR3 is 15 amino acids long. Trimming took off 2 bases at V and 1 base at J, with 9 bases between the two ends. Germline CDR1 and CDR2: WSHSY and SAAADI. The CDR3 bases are TGCGCCAGCAGTGAGCCAAGGCGTTCTGGAAACACCATATATTTT. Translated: CASSEPRRSGNTIYF.

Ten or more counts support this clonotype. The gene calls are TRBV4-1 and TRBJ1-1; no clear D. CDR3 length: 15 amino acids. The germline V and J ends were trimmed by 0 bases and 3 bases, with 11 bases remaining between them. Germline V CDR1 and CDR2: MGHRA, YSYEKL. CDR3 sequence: CASSQDDTRDTEAFF. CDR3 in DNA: TGCGCCAGCAGCCAAGATGACACCCGAGACACTGAAGCTTTCTTT.

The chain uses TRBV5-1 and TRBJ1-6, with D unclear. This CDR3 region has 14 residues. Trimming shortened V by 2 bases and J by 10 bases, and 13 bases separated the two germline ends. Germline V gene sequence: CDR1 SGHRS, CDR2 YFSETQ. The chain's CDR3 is CASSFGTEQSPLHF. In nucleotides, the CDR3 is TGCGCCAGCAGCTTTGGTACAGAGCAATCACCCCTCCACTTT.

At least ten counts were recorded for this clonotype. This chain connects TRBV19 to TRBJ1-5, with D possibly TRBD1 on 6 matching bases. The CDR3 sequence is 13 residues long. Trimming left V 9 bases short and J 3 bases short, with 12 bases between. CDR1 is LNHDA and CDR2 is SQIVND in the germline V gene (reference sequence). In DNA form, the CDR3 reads TGTGCCAGCAGAGGGGGGAACAATCAGCCCCAGCATTTT. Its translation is CASRGGNNQPQHF. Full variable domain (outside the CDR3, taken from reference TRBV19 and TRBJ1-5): DGGITQSPKYLFRKEGQNVTLSCEQNLNHDAMYWYRQDPGQGLRLIYYSQIVNDFQKGDIAEGYSVSREKKESFPLTVTSAQKNPTAFYLCASRGGNNQPQHFGDGTRLSIL.

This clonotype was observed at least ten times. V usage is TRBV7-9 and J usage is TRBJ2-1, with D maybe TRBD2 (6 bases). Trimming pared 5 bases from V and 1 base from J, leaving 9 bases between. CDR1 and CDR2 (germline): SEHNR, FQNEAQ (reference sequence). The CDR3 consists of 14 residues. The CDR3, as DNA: TGTGCCAGCAGCCTTGGGACTTCCTACAATGAGCAGTTCTTC. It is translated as CASSLGTSYNEQFF.

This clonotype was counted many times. The CDR3 region has the DNA TGCAGTGCTGTGAGCGGGGACAGCTCCTACGAGCAGTACGTC. Residues: CSAVSGDSSYEQYV. This chain uses TRBV20-1 with TRBJ2-7; either TRBD1 or TRBD2 may supply D (7 bases each). Trimming took 5 bases from V and 0 from J, leaving 14 bases between them. The CDR3 contains 14 residues. Germline CDR1 and CDR2: DFQATT and SNEGSKA (reference sequence).

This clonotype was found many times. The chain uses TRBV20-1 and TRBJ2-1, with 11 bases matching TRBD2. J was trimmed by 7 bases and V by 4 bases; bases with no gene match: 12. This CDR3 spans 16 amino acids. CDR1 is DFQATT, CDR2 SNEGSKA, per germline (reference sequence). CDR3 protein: CSATSEVAGGRNEQFF. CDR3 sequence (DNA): TGCAGTGCTACCTCGGAGGTAGCGGGAGGGAGGAATGAGCAGTTCTTC.

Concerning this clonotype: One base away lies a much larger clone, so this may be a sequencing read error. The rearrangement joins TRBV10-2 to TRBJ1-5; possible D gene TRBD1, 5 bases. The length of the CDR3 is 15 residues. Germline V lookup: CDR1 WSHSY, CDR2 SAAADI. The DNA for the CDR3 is TGCGCCAGCAGTGAACGCGCAGGGACCAATCAGCACCAGCATTTT. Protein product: CASSERAGTNQHQHF.

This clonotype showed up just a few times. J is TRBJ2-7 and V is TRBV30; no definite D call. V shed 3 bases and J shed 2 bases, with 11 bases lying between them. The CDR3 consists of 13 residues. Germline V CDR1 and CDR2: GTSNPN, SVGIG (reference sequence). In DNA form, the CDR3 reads TGTGCCTGGAGAACCCGGGCTCCCTACGAGCAGTACTTC. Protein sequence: CAWRTRAPYEQYF.

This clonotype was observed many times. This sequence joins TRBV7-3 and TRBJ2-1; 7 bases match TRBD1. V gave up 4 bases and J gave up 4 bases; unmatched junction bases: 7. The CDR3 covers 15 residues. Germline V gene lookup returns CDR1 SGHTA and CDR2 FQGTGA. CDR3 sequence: CASSSQGDRYNEQFF. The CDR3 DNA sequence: TGTGCCAGCAGCTCCCAGGGGGATAGATACAATGAGCAGTTCTTC.

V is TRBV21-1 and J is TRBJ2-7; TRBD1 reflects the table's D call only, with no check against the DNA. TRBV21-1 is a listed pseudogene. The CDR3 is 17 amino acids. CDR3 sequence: CASSKGKERQPSYEQYF. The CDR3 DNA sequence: TGTGCCAGCAGCAAAGGTAAAGAGAGACAGCCCTCCTACGAGCAGTACTTC.

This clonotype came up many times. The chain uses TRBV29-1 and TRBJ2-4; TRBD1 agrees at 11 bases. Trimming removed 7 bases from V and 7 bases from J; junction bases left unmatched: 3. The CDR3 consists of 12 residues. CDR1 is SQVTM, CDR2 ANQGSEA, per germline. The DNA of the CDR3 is TGCAGCGCCGGGACAGGGGGGAACATTCAGTACTTC. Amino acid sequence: CSAGTGGNIQYF.

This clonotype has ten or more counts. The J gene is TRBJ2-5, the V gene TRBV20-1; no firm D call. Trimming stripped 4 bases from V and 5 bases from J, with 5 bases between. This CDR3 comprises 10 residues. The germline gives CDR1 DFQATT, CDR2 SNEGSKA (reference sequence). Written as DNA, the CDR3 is TGCAGTGCTACGTTGGAGACCCAGTACTTC. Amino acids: CSATLETQYF.

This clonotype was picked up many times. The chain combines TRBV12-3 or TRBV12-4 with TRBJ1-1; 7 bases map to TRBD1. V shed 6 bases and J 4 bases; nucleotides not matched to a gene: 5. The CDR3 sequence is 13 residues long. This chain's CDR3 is CASRGGDGTEAFF. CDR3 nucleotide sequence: TGTGCCAGCAGAGGGGGCGACGGCACTGAAGCTTTCTTT.

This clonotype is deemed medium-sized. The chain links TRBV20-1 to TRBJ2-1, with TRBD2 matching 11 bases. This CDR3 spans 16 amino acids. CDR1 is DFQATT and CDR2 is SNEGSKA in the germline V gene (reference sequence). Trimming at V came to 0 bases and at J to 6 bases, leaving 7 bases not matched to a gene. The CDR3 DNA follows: TGCAGTGCTAGAGACCTACTAGCGGGAGAAACCAATGAGCAGTTCTTC. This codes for CSARDLLAGETNEQFF.

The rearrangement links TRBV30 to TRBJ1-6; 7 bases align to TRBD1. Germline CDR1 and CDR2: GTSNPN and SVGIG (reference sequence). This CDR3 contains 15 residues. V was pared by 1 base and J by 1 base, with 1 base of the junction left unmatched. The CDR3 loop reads CAWSDRGSYNSPLHF. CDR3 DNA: TGTGCCTGGAGTGACAGGGGTTCCTATAATTCACCCCTCCACTTT. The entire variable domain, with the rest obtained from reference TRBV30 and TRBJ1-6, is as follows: SQTIHQWPATLVQPVGSPLSLECTVEGTSNPNLYWYRQAAGRGLQLLFYSVGIGQISSEVPQNLSASRPQDRQFILSSKKLLLSDSGFYLCAWSDRGSYNSPLHFGNGTRLTVT.

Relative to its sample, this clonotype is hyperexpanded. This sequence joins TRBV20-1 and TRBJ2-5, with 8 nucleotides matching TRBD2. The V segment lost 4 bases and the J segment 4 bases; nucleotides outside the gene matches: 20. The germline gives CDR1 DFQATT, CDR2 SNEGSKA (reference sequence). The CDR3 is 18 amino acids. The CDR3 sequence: CSAKVGVGSGSMIETQYF. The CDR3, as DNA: TGCAGTGCTAAAGTAGGAGTTGGGAGCGGGAGTATGATAGAGACCCAGTACTTC.

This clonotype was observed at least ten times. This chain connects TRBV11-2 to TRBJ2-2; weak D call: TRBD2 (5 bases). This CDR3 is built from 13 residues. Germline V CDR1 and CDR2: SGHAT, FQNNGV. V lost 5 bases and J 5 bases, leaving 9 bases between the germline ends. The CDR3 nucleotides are TGTGCCAGCAGCCTGGAGCGGACCGGGGAGCTGTTTTTT. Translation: CASSLERTGELFF.

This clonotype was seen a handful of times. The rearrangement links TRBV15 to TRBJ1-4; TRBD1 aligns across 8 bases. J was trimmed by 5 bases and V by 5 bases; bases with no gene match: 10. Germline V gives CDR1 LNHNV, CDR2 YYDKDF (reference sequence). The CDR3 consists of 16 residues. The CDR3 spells CATSGILGQENEKLFF. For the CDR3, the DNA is TGTGCCACCAGCGGGATTTTGGGACAGGAGAATGAAAAACTGTTTTTT.

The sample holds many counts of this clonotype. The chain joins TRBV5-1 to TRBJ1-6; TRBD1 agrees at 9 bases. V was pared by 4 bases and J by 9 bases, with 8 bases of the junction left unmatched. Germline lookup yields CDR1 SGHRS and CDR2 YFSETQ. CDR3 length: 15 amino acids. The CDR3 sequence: CASSAGQGKGSPLHF. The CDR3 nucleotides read TGCGCCAGCAGCGCGGGACAGGGTAAAGGTTCACCCCTCCACTTT.

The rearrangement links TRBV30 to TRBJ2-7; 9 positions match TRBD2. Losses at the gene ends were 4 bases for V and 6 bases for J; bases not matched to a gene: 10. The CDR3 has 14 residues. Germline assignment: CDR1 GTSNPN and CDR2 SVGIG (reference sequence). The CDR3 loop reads CAWNLAGLKGEQYV. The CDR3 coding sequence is TGTGCCTGGAATCTAGCGGGACTAAAAGGCGAGCAGTACGTC.

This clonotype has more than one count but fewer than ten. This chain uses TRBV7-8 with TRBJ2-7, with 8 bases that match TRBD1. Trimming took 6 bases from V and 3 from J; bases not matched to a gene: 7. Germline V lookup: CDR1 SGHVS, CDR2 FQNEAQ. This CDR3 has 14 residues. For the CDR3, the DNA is TGTGCCAGCAGGGACCGGACAGGGAACTACGAGCAGTACTTC. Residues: CASRDRTGNYEQYF.

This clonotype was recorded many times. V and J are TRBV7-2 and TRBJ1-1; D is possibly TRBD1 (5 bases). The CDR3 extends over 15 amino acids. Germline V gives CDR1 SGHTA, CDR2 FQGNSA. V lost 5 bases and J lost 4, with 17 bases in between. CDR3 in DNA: TGTGCCAGCAGCCTACCAAGGGACCGTCGCACTGAAGCTTTCTTT. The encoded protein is CASSLPRDRRTEAFF.

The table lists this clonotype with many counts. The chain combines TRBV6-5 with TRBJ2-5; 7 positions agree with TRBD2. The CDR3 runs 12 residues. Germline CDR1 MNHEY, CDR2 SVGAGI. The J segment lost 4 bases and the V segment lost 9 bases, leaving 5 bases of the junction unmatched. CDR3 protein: CASAGDRETQYF. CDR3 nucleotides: TGTGCCAGTGCGGGAGACCGAGAGACCCAGTACTTC.